One sample yielded the 30 T cell receptor beta chains listed below, sequenced in a study of CD8 T cells in Susac syndrome. An amount of RNA that ranged from roughly 0.45 to 1 ug was reverse transcribed with random hexamers. Using its own MiXCR run on the immunoSEQ multiplex PCR reads, TCRdb lists one record per CDR3 protein. The sample contains about 110,000 distinct CDR3 sequences, 90% to 96% of which appear only once. The sequenced sample consisted of CD4+ T cells from PBMCs. These receptors were collected from a human donor in good health.

The chain uses TRBV6-1 and TRBJ2-7, with TRBD2 matching over 11 bases. Per germline, CDR1 MNHNS and CDR2 SASEGT. The CDR3 is 16 residues long. Trimming took 6 bases from V and 4 from J; bases not matched to a gene: 11. The CDR3 DNA reads as TGTGCCAGCAGCCCTATTAGCGGGAGGGGCTTTTACGAGCAGTACTTC. Protein: CASSPISGRGFYEQYF.

V usage is TRBV6-6 and J usage is TRBJ2-1, with TRBD1 identical over 8 bases. The CDR3 is 13 residues long. The junction had 5 bases not matched to a gene; V was cut back by 5 bases and J by 8 bases. Germline CDR1 reads MNHNY; CDR2 reads SVGAGI (reference sequence). Here the CDR3 reads CASSQDRGHEQFF. Here the CDR3 DNA reads TGTGCCAGCAGTCAAGACAGGGGCCATGAGCAGTTCTTC.

For the CDR3, the DNA is TGTGCCAGCTCAACGAACACCGGGGAGCTGTTTTTT. It specifies CASSTNTGELFF. The chain carries TRBV18 and TRBJ2-2; D gene uncertain. Germline V gives CDR1 KGHSH, CDR2 LQKENI. The germline V and J ends were trimmed by 5 bases and 0 bases, with 1 base remaining between them. The CDR3 length is 12 residues.

The CDR3 sequence: CASSQGGEAFF. CDR3 nucleotides: TGTGCCAGCAGCCAAGGAGGGGAAGCTTTCTTT. The rearrangement joins TRBV3-1 to TRBJ1-1, with D unclear. V gave up 1 base and J gave up 8 bases, with 5 bases separating them. The germline V gene has CDR1 LGHDT and CDR2 YNNKEL (reference sequence). There are 11 residues in the CDR3.

The chain has TRBV27 and TRBJ2-1, with 8 bases matching TRBD2. CDR1 is MNHEY, CDR2 SMNVEV, per germline (reference sequence). V shed 5 bases and J 6 bases; nucleotides not matched to a gene: 12. The CDR3 length is 16 residues. The CDR3 spells CASSLTSSGSANEQFF. Here the CDR3 DNA reads TGTGCCAGCAGTCTTACATCAAGCGGGAGTGCCAATGAGCAGTTCTTC.

This sequence joins TRBV29-1 and TRBJ2-3; 9 bases agree with TRBD2. The CDR3 runs 16 residues. CDR1 and CDR2 (germline): SQVTM, ANQGSEA. The V gene end was trimmed by 5 bases and the J gene end by 2 bases; junction bases not matched to a gene: 11. CDR3 DNA: TGCAGCGTTCCCCAGTGGACTAGCGAATTCACAGATACGCAGTATTTT. This translates into CSVPQWTSEFTDTQYF.

J is TRBJ2-5 and V is TRBV2; D gene ambiguous. The CDR3 has 13 amino acids. V lost 10 bases and J 9 bases, leaving 21 bases between the germline ends. Germline V lookup: CDR1 SNHLY, CDR2 FYNNEI. The CDR3 here is CAISKETKGSQYF. The DNA for the CDR3 is TGTGCCATTTCCAAGGAAACCAAGGGTTCCCAGTACTTC.

This chain uses TRBV7-6 with TRBJ1-1; D perhaps matches TRBD1 (5 bases). V gave up 5 bases and J gave up 2 bases, with 18 bases separating them. Looked up from germline, CDR1 is SGHVS and CDR2 is FNYEAQ. CDR3 length: 16 residues. The CDR3 sequence: CASSRLLAGSNTEAFF. The DNA of the CDR3 is TGTGCCAGCAGCAGGCTTTTAGCAGGGAGTAACACTGAAGCTTTCTTT.

The J gene is TRBJ2-7, the V gene TRBV7-2; 10 nucleotides match TRBD2. J lost 6 bases, V lost 1 base, and 9 bases had no gene match. CDR3 length: 16 residues. CDR1 is SGHTA, CDR2 FQGNSA, per germline. The CDR3 DNA follows: TGTGCCAGCAGCTTAGAGGGGCTAGCGGGAGTAGGCGAGCAGTACTTC. Its translation is CASSLEGLAGVGEQYF.

This chain connects TRBV3-1 to TRBJ2-1; 9 nucleotides agree with TRBD2. The CDR3 runs 17 residues. Trimming removed 4 bases from V and 3 bases from J; junction bases left unmatched: 10. Germline CDR1 LGHDT, CDR2 YNNKEL (reference sequence). CDR3: CASSRALAGVDYNEQFF. DNA of the CDR3: TGTGCCAGCAGCCGGGCATTAGCGGGAGTGGACTACAATGAGCAGTTCTTC.

The gene calls are TRBV7-8 and TRBJ2-7; the D gene is possibly TRBD1 (5 bases). The CDR3 is made up of 15 amino acids. Looked up from germline, CDR1 is SGHVS and CDR2 is FQNEAQ. With 0 bases removed from V and 0 bases from J, the gap between germline ends came to 9 bases. CDR3 loop: CASSLAGASSYEQYF. Here the CDR3 DNA reads TGTGCCAGCAGCTTAGCTGGGGCTAGCTCCTACGAGCAGTACTTC.

V usage is TRBV24-1 and J usage is TRBJ2-5; TRBD2 agrees at 10 bases. Trimming at V came to 2 bases and at J to 5 bases, leaving 4 bases not matched to a gene. The CDR3 extends over 15 amino acids. Germline V gene data show CDR1 as KGHDR and CDR2 as SFDVKD. In DNA form, the CDR3 reads TGTGCCACCAGTGATTCTAGCGGGGGAAGGGAGACCCAGTACTTC. Protein: CATSDSSGGRETQYF.

The chain joins TRBV12-3 or TRBV12-4 to TRBJ2-7; no reliable D call. This CDR3 is built from 13 residues. V was cut by 2 bases and J by 3 bases, with 8 bases left in between. The CDR3 DNA follows: TGTGCCAGCAGTTTAAACGGTCTCTACGAGCAGTACTTC. Protein product: CASSLNGLYEQYF.

The V call is TRBV19, the J call TRBJ2-1; tentatively, D is TRBD1 (5 bases). Germline loops: CDR1 LNHDA, CDR2 SQIVND (reference sequence). The V end was cut by 6 bases, the J end by 3 bases, with 12 bases between. The CDR3 is 14 amino acids. CDR3 nucleotides: TGTGCCAGTAGCAAGACAGCCGACTACAATGAGCAGTTCTTC. The encoded protein is CASSKTADYNEQFF. Filled out from reference TRBV19 and TRBJ2-1, the complete variable domain reads DGGITQSPKYLFRKEGQNVTLSCEQNLNHDAMYWYRQDPGQGLRLIYYSQIVNDFQKGDIAEGYSVSREKKESFPLTVTSAQKNPTAFYLCASSKTADYNEQFFGPGTRLTVL.

The CDR3 DNA sequence: TGCAGTGCTAGTAGAGGGACTAATGAAAAACTGTTTTTT. It specifies CSASRGTNEKLFF. The rearrangement links TRBV20-1 to TRBJ1-4; D unclear. The CDR3 length is 13 residues. Trimming removed 3 bases from V and 2 bases from J, with 7 bases in between. Germline V gives CDR1 DFQATT, CDR2 SNEGSKA (reference sequence).

This chain connects TRBV7-2 to TRBJ2-5; 9 nucleotides align to TRBD2. CDR3 length: 17 residues. V lost 4 bases, J lost 4 bases, and 13 bases stayed unmatched. Germline values: CDR1 SGHTA, CDR2 FQGNSA. The CDR3 DNA sequence: TGTGCCAGCAGCTCCCCGGCGGGGGGGCGAATCAGAGAGACCCAGTACTTC. It yields the protein CASSSPAGGRIRETQYF.

The genes are TRBV5-1 and TRBJ2-7; tentative D call: TRBD1 (6 bases). Trimming removed 3 bases at V and 3 bases at J, with 13 bases between. Germline values: CDR1 SGHRS, CDR2 YFSETQ. The CDR3 loop spans 14 amino acids. CDR3 loop: CASSSNTGNYEQYF. The CDR3 region has the DNA TGCGCCAGCAGCTCCAATACAGGGAACTACGAGCAGTACTTC. Combining the CDR3 with reference TRBV5-1 and TRBJ2-7 gives the whole variable domain KAGVTQTPRYLIKTRGQQVTLSCSPISGHRSVSWYQQTPGQGLQFLFEYFSETQRNKGNFPGRFSGRQFSNSRSEMNVSTLELGDSALYLCASSSNTGNYEQYFGPGTRLTVT.

The V and J genes are TRBV24-1 and TRBJ2-1; 8 bases line up with TRBD2. V shed 4 bases and J 5 bases; nucleotides not matched to a gene: 9. Germline V gene sequence: CDR1 KGHDR, CDR2 SFDVKD. CDR3 size: 16 residues. The CDR3 region has the DNA TGTGCCACCAGTGACCCCTCAGCGGGGGCGAACAATGAGCAGTTCTTC. This translates into CATSDPSAGANNEQFF.

This sequence joins TRBV12-3 or TRBV12-4 and TRBJ1-1, with no clear D. V lost 2 bases, J lost 11 bases, and 15 bases lay in between. CDR3 size: 13 residues. The CDR3 DNA reads as TGTGCCAGCAGTTTAACCGGCCCCGAGATGGCTTTCTTT. Encoded protein: CASSLTGPEMAFF.

V gene TRBV6-5 combines with J gene TRBJ2-4, with 8 bases that match TRBD2. From germline, CDR1 is MNHEY and CDR2 SVGAGI. This CDR3 has 15 amino acids. Trimming at V came to 2 bases and at J to 8 bases, leaving 8 bases not matched to a gene. The CDR3 DNA reads as TGTGCCAGCAGTTACCTCCCCGGGGGGGGAGACATTCAGTACTTC. Protein sequence: CASSYLPGGGDIQYF.

The V gene is TRBV29-1, the J gene TRBJ2-7, with D possibly matching TRBD2 (5 bases). This CDR3 has 11 amino acids. The V and J ends lost 6 bases and 5 bases respectively, with 11 bases between them. Germline V CDR1 and CDR2: SQVTM, ANQGSEA. The CDR3: CSVGEGHEQYF. The CDR3 bases are TGCAGCGTCGGAGAGGGTCACGAGCAGTACTTC.

This chain joins TRBV23-1 and TRBJ1-5, with D unclear. TRBV23-1 is reported as an ORF; its role is uncertain. Trimming shortened V by 1 base and J by 4 bases, and 11 bases separated the two germline ends. This CDR3 spans 15 amino acids. CDR3 sequence reads: CASSQCSTENQPQHF. In DNA, the CDR3 is TGCGCCAGCAGTCAATGTTCAACTGAGAATCAGCCCCAGCATTTT.

The J gene is TRBJ2-1, the V gene TRBV28; D perhaps matches TRBD2 (5 bases). The germline gives CDR1 MDHEN, CDR2 SYDVKM. Trimming removed 8 bases from V and 6 bases from J, with 11 bases in between. This CDR3 spans 12 amino acids. CDR3 sequence: CASASSVNEQFF. The DNA for the CDR3 is TGTGCCAGCGCTAGCTCGGTCAATGAGCAGTTCTTC.

The rearrangement uses TRBV4-1 and TRBJ2-1; 13 nucleotides line up with TRBD2. Trimming cost V 3 bases and J 9 bases; bases outside gene matches: 5. The CDR3 totals 15 residues. Germline V gene lookup returns CDR1 MGHRA and CDR2 YSYEKL. The CDR3 protein is CASSHGLAGDGEQFF. The CDR3 DNA reads as TGCGCCAGCAGCCACGGACTAGCGGGGGACGGTGAGCAGTTCTTC.

The chain employs TRBV7-2 and TRBJ2-2; 8 bases align to TRBD2. J gave up 4 bases and V 3 bases, and 10 bases lay outside the gene matches. CDR1 is SGHTA and CDR2 is FQGNSA in the germline V gene. The CDR3 length is 17 residues. CDR3 protein: CASSFVSGGGSTGELFF. CDR3 coding DNA: TGTGCCAGCAGCTTTGTCTCGGGAGGGGGGAGCACCGGGGAGCTGTTTTTT.

This chain connects TRBV6-1 to TRBJ2-7; 7 nucleotides line up with TRBD1. CDR3 length: 13 amino acids. V shed 5 bases, J shed 1 base, and the junction held 2 bases outside the gene matches. Germline V lookup: CDR1 MNHNS, CDR2 SASEGT. The CDR3 spells CASSSGQSYEQYF. The DNA for the CDR3 is TGTGCCAGCAGTTCGGGACAGTCCTACGAGCAGTACTTC.

The rearrangement links TRBV7-2 to TRBJ2-4; a possible D gene is TRBD1 (6 bases). The ends were cut back, 1 base at V and 15 bases at J, with 19 bases in the middle. Germline V gene sequence: CDR1 SGHTA, CDR2 FQGNSA. CDR3 length: 14 residues. The CDR3 DNA reads as TGTGCCAGCAGCTTAGTACTGGACAGCACCGAACGGTACTTC. It specifies CASSLVLDSTERYF. Combining the CDR3 with reference TRBV7-2 and TRBJ2-4 gives the whole variable domain GAGVSQSPSNKVTEKGKDVELRCDPISGHTALYWYRQSLGQGLEFLIYFQGNSAPDKSGLPSDRFSAERTGGSVSTLTIQRTQQEDSAVYLCASSLVLDSTERYFGAGTRLSVL.

This rearrangement joins TRBV9 to TRBJ1-1; D is uncertain. This CDR3 is 11 amino acids long. Germline V gene sequence: CDR1 SGDLS, CDR2 YYNGEE. Trimming cost V 7 bases and J 11 bases, with 15 bases left between them. The CDR3 here is CASGESSKAFF. DNA for the CDR3: TGTGCCAGCGGCGAATCATCTAAGGCTTTCTTT.

The chain combines TRBV15 with TRBJ1-2; tentative D call: TRBD1 (5 bases). The germline V and J ends were trimmed by 0 bases and 11 bases, with 13 bases remaining between them. The CDR3 is made up of 13 amino acids. Germline values: CDR1 LNHNV, CDR2 YYDKDF (reference sequence). The DNA of the CDR3 is TGTGCCACCAGCAGAGATTCGGGGGGAAATTACACCTTC. Amino acids: CATSRDSGGNYTF.

The chain uses TRBV5-4 and TRBJ2-5; no definite D call. V lost 0 bases and J 3 bases, leaving 6 bases between the germline ends. The CDR3 loop spans 13 amino acids. Germline CDR1 SGHNT, CDR2 YYREEE (reference sequence). CDR3 sequence: CASSLGQEETQYF. The CDR3 DNA reads TGTGCCAGCAGCTTGGGGCAGGAAGAGACCCAGTACTTC.